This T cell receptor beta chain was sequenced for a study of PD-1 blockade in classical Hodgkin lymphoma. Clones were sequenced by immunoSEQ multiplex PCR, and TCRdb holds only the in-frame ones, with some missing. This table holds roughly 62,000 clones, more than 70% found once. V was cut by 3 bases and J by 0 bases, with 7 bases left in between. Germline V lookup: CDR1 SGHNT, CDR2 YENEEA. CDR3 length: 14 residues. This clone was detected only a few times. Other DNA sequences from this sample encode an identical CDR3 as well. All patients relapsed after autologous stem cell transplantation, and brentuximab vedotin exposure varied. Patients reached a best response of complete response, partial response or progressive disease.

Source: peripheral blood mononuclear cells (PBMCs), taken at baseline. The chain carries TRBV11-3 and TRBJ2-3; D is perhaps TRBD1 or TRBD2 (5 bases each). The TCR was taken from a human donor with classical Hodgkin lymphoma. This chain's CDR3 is CASSLGRSTDTQYF. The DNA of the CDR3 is TGTGCCAGCAGCTTGGGACGGAGCACAGATACGCAGTATTTT.